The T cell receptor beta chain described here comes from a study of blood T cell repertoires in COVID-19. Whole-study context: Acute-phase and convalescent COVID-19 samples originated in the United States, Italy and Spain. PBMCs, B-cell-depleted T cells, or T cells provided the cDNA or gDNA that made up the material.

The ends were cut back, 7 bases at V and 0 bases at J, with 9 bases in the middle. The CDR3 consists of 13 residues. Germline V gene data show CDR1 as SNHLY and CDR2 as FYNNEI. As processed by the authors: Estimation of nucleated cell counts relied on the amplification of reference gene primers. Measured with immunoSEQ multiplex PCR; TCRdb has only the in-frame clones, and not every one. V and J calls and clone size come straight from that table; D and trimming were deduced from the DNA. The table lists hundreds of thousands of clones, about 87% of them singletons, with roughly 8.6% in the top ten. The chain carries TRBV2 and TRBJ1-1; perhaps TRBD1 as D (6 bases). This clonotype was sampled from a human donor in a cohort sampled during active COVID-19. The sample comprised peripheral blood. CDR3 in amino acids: CASNGQMNTEAFF. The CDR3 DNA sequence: TGTGCCAGCAACGGACAGATGAACACTGAAGCTTTCTTT. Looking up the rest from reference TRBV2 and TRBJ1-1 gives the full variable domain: EPEVTQTPSHQVTQMGQEVILRCVPISNHLYFYWYRQILGQKVEFLVSFYNNEISEKSEIFDDQFSVERPDGSNFTLKIRSTKLEDSAMYFCASNGQMNTEAFFGQGTRLTVV.